The sequence of this T cell receptor beta chain was determined in a study of PD-L1 blockade in urothelial cancer. About the research overall: Bladder-origin urothelial cancer in males covered about 90% of the roughly 30 patients. Samples of blood were analyzed 3 weeks (second dose) and 6 weeks after treatment start.

Profiling relied on immunoSEQ multiplex PCR, and the TCRdb table lists in-frame clones only, not all of them. The table has about 43,000 clones, around 80% seen once. Trimming cost V 3 bases and J 10 bases, with 10 bases left between them. Per germline, CDR1 MDHEN and CDR2 SYDVKM. This CDR3 region has 12 residues. Time point denoted: pretreatment peripheral blood. Sequencing used PBMCs, obtained around atezolizumab (anti-PD-L1) treatment. The clonotype comes from a man aged 55 to 69 with urothelial cancer. The chain combines TRBV28 with TRBJ2-1, with a possible D match to TRBD1 (5 bases). CDR3 DNA: TGTGCCAGCAGTTTTCCCTACAGGGAGCAGTTCTTC. Translated: CASSFPYREQFF.